The 20 T cell receptor beta chains below were found in one sample sequenced in a study of T cell responses to AZD1222 COVID-19 vaccine. Only in-frame clones appear in the TCRdb table, and some are missing; sequencing was by immunoSEQ multiplex PCR. The sample gives 35,000 to 55,000 clones, around 80% of which show up once; 40% to 65% is in the top ten. The source material was peripheral blood, sampled on day 0 of AZD1222 vaccination. These receptors were collected from an adult in good health.

This chain links TRBV11-2 with TRBJ2-1, with TRBD2 matching over 13 bases. Germline V gene lookup returns CDR1 SGHAT and CDR2 FQNNGV. Germline trimming cut 4 bases from V and 4 bases from J; bases unmatched to any gene: 4. The CDR3 consists of 16 residues. The CDR3 spells CASSWTSGGRYNEQFF. DNA of the CDR3: TGTGCCAGCAGCTGGACTAGCGGGGGACGATACAATGAGCAGTTCTTC.

V gene TRBV28 combines with J gene TRBJ2-5, with 11 nucleotides matching TRBD2. Per germline, CDR1 MDHEN and CDR2 SYDVKM. V shed 5 bases and J 3 bases; nucleotides not matched to a gene: 5. The CDR3 sequence is 15 residues long. The CDR3 nucleotides read TGTGCCAGCAGTCCACTTAGCGGGGGGGAAGAGACCCAGTACTTC. This gives the protein CASSPLSGGEETQYF.

This clone was counted a single time. V and J are TRBV12-5 and TRBJ2-1; D remains ambiguous. This CDR3 contains 11 residues. Trimming took 1 base from V and 8 from J, leaving 3 bases between them. The germline V gene encodes CDR1 LGHNT and CDR2 FRNRAP. CDR3: CASGLGDEQFF. CDR3 DNA sequence: TGTGCTAGTGGTTTGGGGGATGAGCAGTTCTTC.

This sequence joins TRBV27 and TRBJ1-1; D ambiguous. The CDR3 has 11 amino acids. CDR1 MNHEY and CDR2 SMNVEV come from the germline V gene (reference sequence). V was trimmed by 6 bases and J by 11 bases, leaving 13 bases between them. CDR3 nucleotides: TGTGCCAGCAGCTCTGGCAGGCGGGCTTTCTTT. The encoded protein is CASSSGRRAFF.

The V and J genes are TRBV16 and TRBJ1-3; no reliable D call. Germline V gene data show CDR1 as KGHSY and CDR2 as FQNENV. This CDR3 region has 15 residues. With 8 bases removed from V and 0 bases from J, the gap between germline ends came to 14 bases. Written as DNA, the CDR3 is TGTGCCAGCTCACGGCTCGCCACCTCTGGAAACACCATATATTTT. It translates to CASSRLATSGNTIYF.

CDR3 nucleotide sequence: TGCGCCAGCAGCCAAGATCCGGGCGTGGGGAATGAGCAGTTCTTC. This gives the protein CASSQDPGVGNEQFF. The chain joins TRBV4-1 to TRBJ2-1, with D hard to call. This CDR3 has 15 residues. Germline-derived CDR1 and CDR2 are MGHRA and YSYEKL. V gave up 0 bases and J gave up 7 bases, with 13 bases separating them.

This rearrangement joins TRBV21-1 to TRBJ2-4; TRBD1 is taken as the D call from the table, unchecked against the DNA. TRBV21-1 is an annotated pseudogene. This CDR3 contains 14 residues. Here the CDR3 DNA reads TGTGCCAGCAGCCTAAAGATACAGAAAAACATTCAGTACTTC. Its protein product is CASSLKIQKNIQYF.

The J gene is TRBJ1-1, the V gene TRBV18; 9 positions match TRBD1. The CDR3 has 14 residues. V gave up 5 bases and J gave up 1 base; unmatched junction bases: 2. Per germline, CDR1 KGHSH and CDR2 LQKENI. The CDR3 loop is CASSSGQGNTEAFF. The CDR3 DNA sequence: TGTGCCAGCTCATCGGGACAGGGGAACACTGAAGCTTTCTTT. The full variable domain, its missing parts supplied by reference TRBV18 and TRBJ1-1, is NAGVMQNPRHLVRRRGQEARLRCSPMKGHSHVYWYRQLPEEGLKFMVYLQKENIIDESGMPKERFSAEFPKEGPSILRIQQVVRGDSAAYFCASSSGQGNTEAFFGQGTRLTVV.

The chain combines TRBV11-2 with TRBJ2-5; D gene ambiguous. The CDR3 sequence is 16 residues long. V gave up 0 bases and J gave up 0 bases, with 11 bases separating them. Germline V lookup: CDR1 SGHAT, CDR2 FQNNGV. The CDR3 bases are TGTGCCAGCAGCTTAGATCTCAGGCACAACCAAGAGACCCAGTACTTC. It translates to CASSLDLRHNQETQYF.

The genes are TRBV11-2 and TRBJ1-1; D perhaps matches TRBD1 (6 bases). V was shortened by 1 base and J by 4 bases, with 10 bases between the two germline ends. In germline, CDR1 is SGHAT, CDR2 FQNNGV. CDR3 length: 14 amino acids. CDR3 in DNA: TGTGCCAGCAGCTTAGCACAGGGCGTCACTGAAGCTTTCTTT. It yields the protein CASSLAQGVTEAFF.

This chain uses TRBV7-8 with TRBJ2-1; D may correspond to TRBD1 or TRBD2 (5 bases each). The CDR3 has 15 residues. V was shortened by 8 bases and J by 2 bases, with 16 bases between the two germline ends. CDR1 SGHVS and CDR2 FQNEAQ come from the germline V gene. Here the CDR3 reads CASSNYRDPYNEQFF. The CDR3 DNA is TGTGCCAGCTCCAATTACCGGGACCCCTACAATGAGCAGTTCTTC.

Only one count was recorded for this clone. The chain couples TRBV6-5 to TRBJ2-7, with TRBD2 identical over 7 bases. This CDR3 contains 13 residues. Germline assignment: CDR1 MNHEY and CDR2 SVGAGI. J was trimmed by 4 bases and V by 4 bases; bases with no gene match: 4. CDR3 in amino acids: CASSWSSGYEQYF. DNA for the CDR3: TGTGCCAGCAGTTGGTCTAGCGGTTACGAGCAGTACTTC.

This clone was counted once. The rearrangement links TRBV14 to TRBJ2-5; D gene unclear. Trimming took 4 bases from V and 4 from J, leaving 13 bases between them. The CDR3 spans 14 residues. CDR1 and CDR2 (germline): SGHDN, FVKESK. CDR3: CASSPYSGRETQYF. CDR3 in DNA: TGTGCCAGCAGCCCGTACAGTGGACGAGAGACCCAGTACTTC.

The chain joins TRBV7-3 to TRBJ2-1; 9 nucleotides agree with TRBD2. The germline gives CDR1 SGHTA, CDR2 FQGTGA. This CDR3 contains 16 residues. V shed 5 bases, J shed 2 bases, and the junction held 7 bases outside the gene matches. CDR3 DNA sequence: TGTGCCAGCAGCCGAGGGGCTAGCGGGACCTACAATGAGCAGTTCTTC. As protein: CASSRGASGTYNEQFF.

A few counts support this clone. The J gene is TRBJ2-1, the V gene TRBV7-9, with D possibly matching TRBD1 (5 bases). V was shortened by 5 bases and J by 3 bases, with 8 bases between the two germline ends. Germline CDR1 SEHNR, CDR2 FQNEAQ (reference sequence). The CDR3 has 13 residues. The CDR3 region has the DNA TGTGCCAGCAGCCAAGACAGCTACAATGAGCAGTTCTTC. Protein: CASSQDSYNEQFF. Full variable domain (rest looked up from reference TRBV7-9 and TRBJ2-1): DTGVSQNPRHKITKRGQNVTFRCDPISEHNRLYWYRQTLGQGPEFLTYFQNEAQLEKSRLLSDRFSAERPKGSFSTLEIQRTEQGDSAMYLCASSQDSYNEQFFGPGTRLTVL.

The CDR3 region has the DNA TGTGCCAGCAGTCGTAACAGGGATTCCAATAATTCACCCCTCCACTTT. Amino acids: CASSRNRDSNNSPLHF. This sequence joins TRBV2 and TRBJ1-6, with D maybe TRBD1 (6 bases). The V gene lost 5 bases and the J gene lost 5 bases, with 16 bases spanning the gap. The CDR3 sequence is 16 residues long. Germline V gives CDR1 SNHLY, CDR2 FYNNEI.

V gene TRBV18 combines with J gene TRBJ2-2; tentative D call: TRBD1 (5 bases). This CDR3 is built from 15 residues. The ends were cut back, 3 bases at V and 0 bases at J, with 8 bases in the middle. Germline V lookup: CDR1 KGHSH, CDR2 LQKENI. CDR3 DNA: TGTGCCAGCTCACCCGGACAATCGAACACCGGGGAGCTGTTTTTT. Translation: CASSPGQSNTGELFF.

This clone was counted once. The J gene is TRBJ1-6, the V gene TRBV27; D ambiguous. V was pared by 9 bases and J by 7 bases, with 13 bases between. Looked up from germline, CDR1 is MNHEY and CDR2 is SMNVEV (reference sequence). CDR3 length: 13 amino acids. CDR3 coding DNA: TGTGCCAGTGCCCTCCATGGGAATTCACCCCTCCACTTT. Amino acid sequence: CASALHGNSPLHF.

This rearrangement joins TRBV27 to TRBJ1-1; 9 bases line up with TRBD1. After removal of 4 bases from V and 5 bases from J, the junction contained 8 bases not matched to a gene. The germline CDR1 and CDR2 sequences are MNHEY and SMNVEV (reference sequence). The length of the CDR3 is 15 residues. This CDR3 reads CASSSTTGGWTEAFF. CDR3 sequence (DNA): TGTGCCAGCAGTTCAACGACAGGGGGGTGGACTGAAGCTTTCTTT.

This chain joins TRBV2 and TRBJ2-7, with D hard to call. V lost 6 bases and J 2 bases, leaving 11 bases between the germline ends. The length of the CDR3 is 13 residues. Germline CDR1 and CDR2: SNHLY and FYNNEI. Here the CDR3 reads CASRNSLTYEQYF. The CDR3 coding sequence is TGTGCCAGCAGGAATAGTCTCACCTACGAGCAGTACTTC.